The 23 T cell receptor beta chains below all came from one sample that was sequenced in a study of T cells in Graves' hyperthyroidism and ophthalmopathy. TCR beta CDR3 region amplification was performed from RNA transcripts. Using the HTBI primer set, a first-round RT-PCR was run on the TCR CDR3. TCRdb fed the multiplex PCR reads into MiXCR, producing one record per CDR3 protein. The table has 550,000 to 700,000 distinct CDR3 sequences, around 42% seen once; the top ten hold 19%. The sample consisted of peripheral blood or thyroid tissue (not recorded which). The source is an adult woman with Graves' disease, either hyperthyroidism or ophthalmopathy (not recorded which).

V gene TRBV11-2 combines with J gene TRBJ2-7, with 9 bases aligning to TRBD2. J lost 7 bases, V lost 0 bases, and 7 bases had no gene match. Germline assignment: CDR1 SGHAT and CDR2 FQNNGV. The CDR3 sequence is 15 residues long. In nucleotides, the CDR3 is TGTGCCAGCAGCTTAGAAGCGGGAGGCGCCTGGGAGCAGTACTTC. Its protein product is CASSLEAGGAWEQYF.

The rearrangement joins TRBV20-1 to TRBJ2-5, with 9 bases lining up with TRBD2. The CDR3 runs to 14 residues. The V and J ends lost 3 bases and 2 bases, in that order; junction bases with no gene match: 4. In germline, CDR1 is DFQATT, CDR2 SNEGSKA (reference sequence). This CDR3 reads CSARRGGIQETQYF. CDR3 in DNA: TGCAGTGCTAGGCGGGGGGGCATTCAAGAGACCCAGTACTTC.

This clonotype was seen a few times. CDR3 in amino acids: CASSESGSGEAFF. CDR3 nucleotide sequence: TGCGCCAGCAGTGAGTCAGGGTCTGGTGAAGCTTTCTTT. J is TRBJ1-1 and V is TRBV10-1; D is unclear. Trimming cost V 0 bases and J 7 bases, with 9 bases left between them. CDR3 size: 13 residues. Germline values: CDR1 WNHNN, CDR2 SYGVQD (reference sequence).

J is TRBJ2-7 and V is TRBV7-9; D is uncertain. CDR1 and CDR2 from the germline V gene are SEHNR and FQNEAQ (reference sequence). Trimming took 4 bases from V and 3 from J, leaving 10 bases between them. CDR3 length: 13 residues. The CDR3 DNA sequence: TGTGCCAGCAGCTCCAACCTGCACTACGAGCAGTACTTC. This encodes CASSSNLHYEQYF.

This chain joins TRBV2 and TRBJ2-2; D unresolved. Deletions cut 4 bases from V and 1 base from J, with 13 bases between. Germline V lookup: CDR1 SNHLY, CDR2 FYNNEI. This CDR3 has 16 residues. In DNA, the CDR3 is TGTGCCAGCAGTGTCCCTCGGCCAGGGAACACCGGGGAGCTGTTTTTT. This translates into CASSVPRPGNTGELFF.

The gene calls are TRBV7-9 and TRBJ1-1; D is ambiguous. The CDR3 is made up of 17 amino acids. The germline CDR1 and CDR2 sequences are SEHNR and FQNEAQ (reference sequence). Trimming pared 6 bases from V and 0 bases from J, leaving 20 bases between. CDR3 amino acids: CASSAWRPRTVNTEAFF. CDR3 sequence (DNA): TGTGCCAGCAGTGCATGGAGGCCTAGGACGGTGAACACTGAAGCTTTCTTT.

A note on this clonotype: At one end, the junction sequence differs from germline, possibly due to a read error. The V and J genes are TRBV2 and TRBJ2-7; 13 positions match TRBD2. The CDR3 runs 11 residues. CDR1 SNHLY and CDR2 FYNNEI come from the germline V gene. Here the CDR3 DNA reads TGTGCCAGCAGTGGACTAGCGGGAGGAGACTTC. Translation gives CASSGLAGGDF.

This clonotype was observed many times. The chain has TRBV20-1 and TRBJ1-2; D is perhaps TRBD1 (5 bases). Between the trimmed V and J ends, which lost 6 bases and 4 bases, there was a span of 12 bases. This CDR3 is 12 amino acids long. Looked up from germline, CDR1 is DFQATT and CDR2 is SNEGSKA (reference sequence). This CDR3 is CSATRELYGYTF. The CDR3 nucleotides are TGCAGTGCCACCAGGGAGCTCTATGGCTACACCTTC.

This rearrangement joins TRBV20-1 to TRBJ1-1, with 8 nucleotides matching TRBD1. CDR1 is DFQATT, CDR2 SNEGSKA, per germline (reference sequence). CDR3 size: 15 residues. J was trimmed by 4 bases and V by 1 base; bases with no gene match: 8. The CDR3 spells CSARVPQGAGTEAFF. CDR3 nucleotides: TGCAGTGCTAGAGTCCCCCAGGGGGCCGGCACTGAAGCTTTCTTT.

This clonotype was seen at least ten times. The CDR3 here is CASSQAGRNSPLHF. CDR3 sequence (DNA): TGTGCCAGCAGCCAGGCGGGCCGTAATTCACCCCTCCACTTT. The chain links TRBV6-1 to TRBJ1-6, with D unclear. Germline V CDR1 and CDR2: MNHNS, SASEGT. The V end lost 6 bases, the J end lost 6 bases, and 12 bases lay between the germline ends. The CDR3 is 14 residues long.

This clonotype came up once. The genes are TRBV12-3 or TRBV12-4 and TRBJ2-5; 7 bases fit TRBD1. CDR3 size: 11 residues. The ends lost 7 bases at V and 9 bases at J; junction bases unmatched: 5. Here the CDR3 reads CASTAGGPQYF. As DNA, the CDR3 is TGTGCCAGCACGGCAGGGGGACCCCAGTACTTC.

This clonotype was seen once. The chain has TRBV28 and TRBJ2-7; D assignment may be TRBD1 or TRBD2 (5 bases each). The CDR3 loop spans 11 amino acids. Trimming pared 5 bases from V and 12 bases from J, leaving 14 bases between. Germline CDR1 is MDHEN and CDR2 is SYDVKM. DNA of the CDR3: TGTGCCAGCAGTCTACCCCCTGGGGGGTACTTC. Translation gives CASSLPPGGYF.

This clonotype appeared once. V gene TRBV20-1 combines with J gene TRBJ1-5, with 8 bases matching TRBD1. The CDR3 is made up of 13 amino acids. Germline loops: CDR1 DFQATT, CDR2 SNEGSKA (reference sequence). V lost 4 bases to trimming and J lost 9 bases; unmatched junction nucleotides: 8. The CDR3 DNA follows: TGCAGTGCTATCGGGACAGGTCAAGGGCCCCAGCATTTT. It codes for CSAIGTGQGPQHF.

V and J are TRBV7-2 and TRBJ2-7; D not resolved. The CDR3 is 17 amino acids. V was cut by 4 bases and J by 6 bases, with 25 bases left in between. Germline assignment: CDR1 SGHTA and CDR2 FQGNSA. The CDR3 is CASSSTERVGGLTEQYF. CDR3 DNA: TGTGCCAGCAGCTCGACGGAAAGGGTGGGCGGATTAACCGAGCAGTACTTC.

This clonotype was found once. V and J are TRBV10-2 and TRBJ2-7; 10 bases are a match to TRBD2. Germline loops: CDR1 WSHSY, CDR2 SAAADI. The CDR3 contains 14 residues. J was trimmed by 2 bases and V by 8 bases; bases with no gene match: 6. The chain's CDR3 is CASRSGLAAYEQYF. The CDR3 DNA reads TGCGCCAGCCGTAGCGGACTAGCGGCCTACGAGCAGTACTTC.

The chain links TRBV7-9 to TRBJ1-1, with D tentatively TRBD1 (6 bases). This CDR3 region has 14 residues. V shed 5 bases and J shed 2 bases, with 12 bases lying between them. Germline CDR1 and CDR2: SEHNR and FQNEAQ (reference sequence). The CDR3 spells CASSPGTFNTEAFF. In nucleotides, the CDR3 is TGTGCCAGCAGCCCTGGGACATTTAACACTGAAGCTTTCTTT.

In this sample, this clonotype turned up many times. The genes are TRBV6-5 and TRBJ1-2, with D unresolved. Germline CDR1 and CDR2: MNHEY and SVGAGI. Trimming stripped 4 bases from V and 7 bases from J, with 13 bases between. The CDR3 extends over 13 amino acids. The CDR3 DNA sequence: TGTGCCAGCAGTTCGACCTGGGCGGGTGGCTACACCTTC. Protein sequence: CASSSTWAGGYTF.

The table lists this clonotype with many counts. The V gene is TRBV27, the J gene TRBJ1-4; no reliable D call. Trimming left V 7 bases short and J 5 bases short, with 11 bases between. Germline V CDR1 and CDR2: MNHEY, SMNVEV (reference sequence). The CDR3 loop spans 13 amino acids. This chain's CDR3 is CASTGRANEKLFF. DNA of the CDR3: TGTGCCAGCACCGGCAGAGCCAATGAAAAACTGTTTTTT.

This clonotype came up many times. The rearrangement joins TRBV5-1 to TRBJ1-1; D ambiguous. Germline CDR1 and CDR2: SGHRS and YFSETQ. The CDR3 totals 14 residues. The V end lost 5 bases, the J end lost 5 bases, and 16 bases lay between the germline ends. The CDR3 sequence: CASSRDGDRTEAFF. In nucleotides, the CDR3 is TGCGCCAGCAGTCGGGATGGGGATCGGACTGAAGCTTTCTTT.

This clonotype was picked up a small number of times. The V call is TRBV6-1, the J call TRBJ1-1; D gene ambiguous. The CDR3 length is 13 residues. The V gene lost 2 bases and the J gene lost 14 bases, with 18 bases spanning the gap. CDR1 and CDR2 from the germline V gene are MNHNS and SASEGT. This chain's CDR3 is CASSERLEKWVFF. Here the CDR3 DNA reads TGTGCCAGCAGTGAAAGGCTCGAAAAGTGGGTATTCTTT.

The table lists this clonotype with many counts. The CDR3 spells CASSLGQPEAFF. DNA for the CDR3: TGTGCCAGCAGCCTAGGACAACCTGAAGCTTTCTTT. The rearrangement uses TRBV28 and TRBJ1-1, with D perhaps matching TRBD1 (5 bases). V was clipped by 6 bases and J by 6 bases, with 11 bases between them. The germline V gene has CDR1 MDHEN and CDR2 SYDVKM. This CDR3 has 12 amino acids.

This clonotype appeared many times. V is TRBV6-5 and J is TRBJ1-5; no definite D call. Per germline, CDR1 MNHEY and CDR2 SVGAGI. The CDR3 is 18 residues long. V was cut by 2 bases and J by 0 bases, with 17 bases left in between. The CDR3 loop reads CASSYIPRRVYSNQPQHF. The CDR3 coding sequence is TGTGCCAGCAGTTACATTCCCCGCAGAGTCTATAGCAATCAGCCCCAGCATTTT.

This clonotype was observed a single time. CDR3 region: CAWSVIPPYEQYF. In DNA, the CDR3 is TGTGCCTGGAGTGTAATACCGCCCTACGAGCAGTACTTC. V usage is TRBV30 and J usage is TRBJ2-7; D is undetermined. Germline assignment: CDR1 GTSNPN and CDR2 SVGIG (reference sequence). V gave up 0 bases and J gave up 2 bases, with 8 bases separating them. This CDR3 spans 13 amino acids.